This T cell receptor beta chain stems from a study of vaccination effects on CD4 cells after COVID-19. Overall study findings and caveats: Marked clonal contraction of both clone types appeared late after vaccination.

Following a roughly 11-day culture, CD4+ T cells were purified. Prior SARS-CoV-2 infection was absent in the vaccine recipients, as shown by negative nucleocapsid antibodies. TCRdb keeps only in-frame clones here, not all; method: immunoSEQ multiplex PCR. This sample has about 35,000 clones, with 65% to 70% found just once. Points on this clone: Its target is not known.

The V and J ends lost 3 bases and 7 bases respectively, with 9 bases between them. The germline V gene has CDR1 SEHNR and CDR2 FQNEAQ (reference sequence). The CDR3 runs to 12 residues. This chain uses TRBV7-9 with TRBJ1-2, with unresolved D. Sequenced here: CD4+ T cells from PBMCs cultured without peptide, sampled before COVID-19 vaccination. The receptor comes from a human donor who received a COVID-19 vaccine. CDR3 residues: CASSFRASGYTF. The CDR3 region has the DNA TGTGCCAGCAGCTTTCGGGCCTCTGGCTACACCTTC.